These T cell receptor beta chains were read from a single sample in a study of identical twins. TCRdb re-called the 5' RACE reads with MiXCR, one entry per CDR3 protein. The sample shows about 660,000 distinct CDR3 sequences, 8% to 9% of them seen only once. These same records also appear under a second study, on yellow fever vaccine responses in identical twins.

The material sequenced was PBMCs. Source of these receptors: a woman aged 18-30 years in good health. CDR3s include the opening cysteine and the closing phenylalanine or tryptophan. Fields, in order: J gene, V gene, clone size, D gene, CDR3 DNA, CDR3 protein. D genes are given only for firm matches. Part of the rows lack a size; the others show once, few, many or a class for expanded clones.

TRBJ2-5	TRBV29-1	few	.	TGCAGCGTTGTTGGGGGGTTCGGCCCGAGCTCTGGAGCCCAGTACTTC	CSVVGGFGPSSGAQYF
TRBJ2-3	TRBV7-2	few	.	TGTGCCAGCAGATATGACCCTTATACGCAGTATTTT	CASRYDPYTQYF
TRBJ2-7	TRBV5-3	.	.	TGTGCCAGAAGTTCCCCTTCCCATAGGTCGCTCCTCTACGAGCAGTACTTC	CARSSPSHRSLLYEQYF
TRBJ2-1	TRBV5-1	many	TRBD2	TGCGCCAGCAGCTCCCGGGGGGGGGATTACAATGAGCAGTTCTTC	CASSSRGGDYNEQFF
TRBJ2-7	TRBV7-6	few	TRBD2	TGTGCCAGCAGCTCTAATGTGGGACTAGCGGCCCTCGAGCAGTACTTC	CASSSNVGLAALEQYF
TRBJ2-7	TRBV12-3/TRBV12-4	.	TRBD1	TGTGCCAGCAGTTTAGAGGGCAGGGGGCAGTACGAGCAGTACTTC	CASSLEGRGQYEQYF
TRBJ2-5	TRBV2	.	.	TGTGCCAGCAGTGAAGCGCTTGGTAGCCAAGAGACCCAGTACTTC	CASSEALGSQETQYF
TRBJ2-1	TRBV7-9	many	TRBD2	TGTGCCAGCGGCGGGGGACTAGCGGGGAACAATGAGCAGTTCTTC	CASGGGLAGNNEQFF
TRBJ2-1	TRBV20-1	.	.	TGCAGTGCCCCCAGGGGCGACCTAAGCTCCTACAATGAGCAGTTCTTC	CSAPRGDLSSYNEQFF
TRBJ2-1	TRBV5-4	few	.	TGTGCCAGCAGTATTAGGGGGGCGCGGAATGAGCAGTTCTTC	CASSIRGARNEQFF
TRBJ2-7	TRBV6-5	many	TRBD2	TGTGCCAGCAGTTACTTTGCTAGCGGGGGATACGAGCAGTACTTC	CASSYFASGGYEQYF
TRBJ2-1	TRBV20-1	.	.	TGCAGTGCTAGAGATCACAGGGGGGGCGCCTACAATGAGCAGTTCTTC	CSARDHRGGAYNEQFF
TRBJ2-7	TRBV6-2/TRBV6-3	.	TRBD2	TGTGCCAGCAGTTACCGGCCCGGGGGGGAGCAGTACTTC	CASSYRPGGEQYF
TRBJ2-7	TRBV15	many	.	TGTGCCACCAGCAGAACCGGGGGCAGGGGCTCCTACGAGCAGTACTTC	CATSRTGGRGSYEQYF
TRBJ1-2	TRBV4-1	many	.	TGCGCCAGCAGCCTTGACCGGGACCATAAGTATGGCTACACCTTC	CASSLDRDHKYGYTF
TRBJ2-1	TRBV7-3	.	.	TGTGCCAGCGTCCGGGACCCAGCCTTAGGTGAGCAGTTCTTC	CASVRDPALGEQFF
TRBJ2-2	TRBV2	few	.	TGTGCCAGCCACCGGGAGATCACCGGGGAGCTGTTTTTT	CASHREITGELFF
TRBJ2-2	TRBV9	.	TRBD1	TGTGCCAGCAGCGTAGTAGGGACAGGAGGCCTTTCCGGGGAGCTGTTTTTT	CASSVVGTGGLSGELFF
TRBJ1-2	TRBV7-2	.	.	TGTGCCAGCCGGCCCCAACAGGGAAGTTTGGATGGCTACACCTTC	CASRPQQGSLDGYTF
TRBJ2-5	TRBV20-1	many	.	TGCAGTGCTAGAGGTCCCGAGGGAGAGACCCAGTACTTC	CSARGPEGETQYF
TRBJ1-3	TRBV6-5	.	.	TGTGCCAGCAGTTACTCTCGACAGCGTCTGTCTGGAAACACCATATATTTT	CASSYSRQRLSGNTIYF
TRBJ2-1	TRBV9	.	.	TGTGCCAGCAGCGCCCCATGGGGCAACAATGAGCAGTTCTTC	CASSAPWGNNEQFF
TRBJ2-5	TRBV6-1	.	.	TGTGCCAGCAGGGAGACAGGTTTCCAAGAGACCCAGTACTTC	CASRETGFQETQYF
TRBJ2-5	TRBV29-1	many	TRBD2	TGCAGCGTACGGAGCGGGACTAGCGGGGCACAAGAGACCCAGTACTTC	CSVRSGTSGAQETQYF
TRBJ1-3	TRBV5-1	many	.	TGCGCCAGCAGCTTGGACGGGTCCTCTGGAAACACCATATATTTT	CASSLDGSSGNTIYF
TRBJ2-7	TRBV11-2	.	.	TGTGCCAGCAGCTTATTAGACAGTAAATTATTATACGAGCAGTACTTC	CASSLLDSKLLYEQYF
TRBJ1-5	TRBV20-1	once	.	TGCAGTGCTAGTCCCGGGGCGAGTAAGCCCCAGCATTTT	CSASPGASKPQHF
TRBJ2-1	TRBV7-3	few	.	TGTGCCAGCAGCTCCTACTCCGCGGGGGCGAATGAGCAGTTCTTC	CASSSYSAGANEQFF
TRBJ2-1	TRBV7-2	many	.	TGTGCCAGCAGCCGAGGAATATACAATGAGCAGTTCTTC	CASSRGIYNEQFF
TRBJ2-4	TRBV20-1	.	TRBD1	TGCAGTGCTAGAGAGGACAGGGGGGCCAAAAACATTCAGTACTTC	CSAREDRGAKNIQYF
TRBJ2-3	TRBV6-1	few	.	TGTGCCAGCAGCCGAGGGACGGCCCTGAACACAGATACGCAGTATTTT	CASSRGTALNTDTQYF
TRBJ2-3	TRBV5-1	many	.	TGCGCCAGCAGCTTGGTGACCCTCACAGATACGCAGTATTTT	CASSLVTLTDTQYF
TRBJ2-1	TRBV2	few	.	TGTGCCAGCCCCTCTGAGCAGTTCTTC	CASPSEQFF
TRBJ1-4	TRBV7-9	many	TRBD1	TGTGCCAGCAGCAGTAACAGGGGCGGCGTTGAAAAACTGTTTTTT	CASSSNRGGVEKLFF
TRBJ2-1	TRBV12-3/TRBV12-4	.	TRBD2	TGTGCCATCAGTTTTGGCTTATCTGGGGTAGCGGGAGCCAATGAGCAGTTCTTC	CAISFGLSGVAGANEQFF
TRBJ1-6	TRBV5-1	.	TRBD1	TGCGCCAGCAGCCCGGACAGGGCGTATTCACCCCTCCACTTT	CASSPDRAYSPLHF
TRBJ2-1	TRBV20-1	many	TRBD1	TGCAGTGCTGGACAGGGTAAGCGGAATGAGCAGTTCTTC	CSAGQGKRNEQFF
TRBJ2-3	TRBV28	.	TRBD2	TGTGCCAGCACCGGGGGGGGGCGCACAGATACGCAGTATTTT	CASTGGGRTDTQYF
TRBJ2-1	TRBV4-2	.	TRBD2	TGTGCCAGCAGCCAAGGGCTAGCGGGAGGGCTCTACAATGAGCAGTTCTTC	CASSQGLAGGLYNEQFF
TRBJ2-5	TRBV29-1	.	.	TGCAGCGTTGAAGATTTTCCCGCGGTACTACAGCAAGAGACCCAGTACTTC	CSVEDFPAVLQQETQYF
TRBJ2-2	TRBV12-3/TRBV12-4	.	.	TGTGCCAGCCGAAACCTCTTAGACAGACACACCGGGGAGCTGTTTTTT	CASRNLLDRHTGELFF
TRBJ1-4	TRBV20-1	.	.	TGCTGTGCTAGAGATCCGGGCGAGAATTTATCGGGAAAACTGTTTTTT	CCARDPGENLSGKLFF
TRBJ2-3	TRBV3-1	.	TRBD2	TGTGCCAGCAGCCCTGGGACTAGTAATCGAGATACGCAGTATTTT	CASSPGTSNRDTQYF
TRBJ2-2	TRBV23-1	.	TRBD1	TGCAAGAACCCGTCCCAGGGGGCAAGCGGGGAGCTGTTTTTT	CKNPSQGASGELFF
TRBJ2-3	TRBV7-6	.	.	TGTGCCAGCAGCTTAGGCAGGGAAGCTGATACGCAGTATTTT	CASSLGREADTQYF
TRBJ2-3	TRBV4-3	.	.	TGCGCCAGCAGCCAAGACCGGCTAGCGACTAGCACAGATACGCAGTATTTT	CASSQDRLATSTDTQYF
TRBJ2-5	TRBV7-9	.	.	TGTGCCAGCAGCAGACCCTGGATGACGGGAGAAGAGACCCAGTACTTC	CASSRPWMTGEETQYF
TRBJ2-3	TRBV24-1	many	.	TGTGCCACCAGTGACCCACCACGGGCCGGATCGGATACGCAGTATTTT	CATSDPPRAGSDTQYF
TRBJ1-1	TRBV9	few	TRBD1	TGTGCCAGCAGCCCGACAGGGGACCGCACTGAAGCTTTCTTT	CASSPTGDRTEAFF
TRBJ2-3	TRBV28	.	.	TGTGCCAGCGGTCAGCCCAGGGCGGAGCAGTATTTT	CASGQPRAEQYF
TRBJ2-7	TRBV5-1	.	.	TGCGCCAGCCGGGACGTCTCCTACGAGCAGTACTTC	CASRDVSYEQYF
TRBJ2-7	TRBV14	.	.	TGTGCCAGCAGCCGCAGAAGGGGCTACGAGCAGTACTTC	CASSRRRGYEQYF